This TCR beta chain came from a study of T-cell reconstitution after alpha-beta-depleted transplantation in children. This sample's TCRbeta library carried unique molecular identifier barcodes. One entry per CDR3 protein results from TCRdb running MiXCR on the PCR reads. This sample yields approximately 640,000 distinct CDR3 sequences, of which approximately 15% are seen a single time; 1.1% belongs to the top ten. The CDR3 has 13 residues. Per germline, CDR1 MGHDK and CDR2 SYGVNS. The germline V and J ends were trimmed by 4 bases and 3 bases, with 9 bases remaining between them. The receptor was isolated from a human donor who donated a stem cell graft to a child with acute myeloid leukemia. Sample: PBMCs from the stem cell graft donor, taken from the stem cell graft. This sequence joins TRBV25-1 and TRBJ1-1; D gene uncertain. The CDR3 here is CASSVGLHTEAFF. CDR3 in DNA: TGTGCCAGCAGTGTTGGACTCCACACTGAAGCTTTCTTT.